This record looks at one T cell receptor (beta chain) sequence and its context. Its antigen remains unknown. This CDR3 region has 16 residues. Losses at the gene ends were 3 bases for V and 6 bases for J; bases not matched to a gene: 12. Germline V gene lookup returns CDR1 GTSNPN and CDR2 SVGIG (reference sequence). The primer mix had 60 Vbeta and 13 Jbeta primers. Here immunoSEQ multiplex PCR was the method, and the copy in TCRdb shows in-frame clones only, minus some. The record lists 200,000 to 250,000 clones, of which the ten most abundant hold 0.9% to 1.4%. This record comes from a study of cytomegalovirus exposure and HLA in healthy donors. Regarding the study as a whole: Researchers counted some 150 TCR beta chains as cytomegalovirus-associated.

The J gene is TRBJ2-1, the V gene TRBV30, with 9 bases identical to TRBD2. Sample: PBMCs. The sequence came from a girl aged 2-15 years in good health and CMV-seropositive. CDR3: CAWSASSGRFSNEQFF. CDR3 nucleotides: TGTGCCTGGAGCGCCAGTAGCGGGAGATTTTCCAATGAGCAGTTCTTC.